Below, 21 T cell receptor beta chains from the same sample are listed, as sequenced in a study of cytomegalovirus exposure and HLA in healthy donors. The PCR contained 60 Vbeta and 13 Jbeta primers. Measured with immunoSEQ multiplex PCR; TCRdb has only the in-frame clones, and not every one. The table shows about 160,000 clones, with 75% to 90% occurring only once. Sequencing input: PBMCs. The origin of the receptors is a boy aged 2 to 10 in good health and CMV-seronegative.

The chain has TRBV5-1 and TRBJ1-4, with D maybe TRBD1 (5 bases). CDR3 length: 15 residues. Germline V gene lookup returns CDR1 SGHRS and CDR2 YFSETQ. V was trimmed by 2 bases and J by 5 bases, leaving 13 bases between them. The CDR3 region is CASSLGDSLNEKLFF. CDR3 DNA: TGCGCCAGCAGCTTAGGAGACAGCCTCAATGAAAAACTGTTTTTT.

V gene TRBV6-1 combines with J gene TRBJ2-7, with TRBD1 identical over 12 bases. Germline CDR1 and CDR2: MNHNS and SASEGT. CDR3 length: 16 residues. With 2 bases clipped from V and 8 bases from J, the junction kept 10 bases outside the gene matches. The CDR3 DNA is TGTGCCAGCAGTGAAAGGTTGGGGACAGGGGGCCGTAAGCAGTACGTC. It encodes CASSERLGTGGRKQYV.

There are a few counts of this clone. The chain combines TRBV6-1 with TRBJ1-5; no clear D gene. V shed 7 bases and J shed 0 bases, with 7 bases lying between them. Looked up from germline, CDR1 is MNHNS and CDR2 is SASEGT. CDR3 length: 13 residues. CDR3 sequence: CASTLNSNQPQHF. Here the CDR3 DNA reads TGTGCCAGCACCCTAAATAGCAATCAGCCCCAGCATTTT.

This chain links TRBV5-6 with TRBJ2-3; 8 bases match TRBD2. J gave up 6 bases and V 2 bases, and 5 bases lay outside the gene matches. Germline CDR1 is SGHDT and CDR2 is YYEEEE. This CDR3 spans 14 amino acids. The CDR3 nucleotides are TGTGCCAGCAGCTTAGGGACTAGTTTCGATACGCAGTATTTT. Translated, it gives CASSLGTSFDTQYF. The whole variable domain, filled in from reference TRBV5-6 and TRBJ2-3, reads DAGVTQSPTHLIKTRGQQVTLRCSPKSGHDTVSWYQQALGQGPQFIFQYYEEEERQRGNFPDRFSGHQFPNYSSELNVNALLLGDSALYLCASSLGTSFDTQYFGPGTRLTVL.

The chain joins TRBV6-6 to TRBJ2-7; D is unresolved. V was cut by 4 bases and J by 0 bases, with 7 bases left in between. The CDR3 is 13 amino acids. The germline CDR1 and CDR2 sequences are MNHNY and SVGAGI (reference sequence). CDR3 in amino acids: CASSSTVSYEQYF. The DNA for the CDR3 is TGTGCCAGCAGTTCCACAGTCTCCTACGAGCAGTACTTC.

Comment on this clone: Within the sample, other DNA sequences also encode this same CDR3. The rearrangement links TRBV10-3 to TRBJ2-7; D perhaps matches TRBD1 (5 bases). Germline V lookup: CDR1 ENHRY, CDR2 SYGVKD. The CDR3 is made up of 11 amino acids. V was clipped by 9 bases and J by 2 bases, with 8 bases between them. CDR3 loop: CAIGAAYEQYF. The CDR3 DNA is TGTGCCATTGGGGCTGCCTACGAGCAGTACTTC.

The rearrangement uses TRBV6-1 and TRBJ1-4; D perhaps matches TRBD1 (6 bases). Germline CDR1 reads MNHNS; CDR2 reads SASEGT. The CDR3 contains 17 residues. Trimming left V 2 bases short and J 3 bases short, with 16 bases between. The CDR3, as DNA: TGTGCCAGCAGTGAAAGGGGGGGGGCGGGAGCTAATGAAAAACTGTTTTTT. This sequence encodes CASSERGGAGANEKLFF.

The gene calls are TRBV5-1 and TRBJ1-2; D is uncertain. The CDR3 sequence is 14 residues long. V was cut by 4 bases and J by 8 bases, with 18 bases left in between. Germline-derived CDR1 and CDR2 are SGHRS and YFSETQ. In DNA, the CDR3 is TGCGCCAGCAGCACCGGACTGACTTCATTGGGCTACACCTTC. It is translated as CASSTGLTSLGYTF.

V is TRBV29-1 and J is TRBJ2-7; maybe TRBD1 (6 bases). Germline CDR1 is SQVTM and CDR2 is ANQGSEA. Trimming removed 4 bases from V and 0 bases from J, with 7 bases in between. The length of the CDR3 is 12 residues. CDR3 sequence reads: CSVGTDSYEQYV. CDR3 nucleotides: TGCAGCGTTGGGACAGACTCCTACGAGCAGTACGTC.

In DNA form, the CDR3 reads TGTGCCAGCAGTCTCCCGGGGGGGGGACAGGGGGGAGATACGCAGTATTTT. It encodes CASSLPGGGQGGDTQYF. The chain carries TRBV27 and TRBJ2-3, with TRBD1 matching over 11 bases. The CDR3 length is 17 residues. Germline CDR1 MNHEY, CDR2 SMNVEV (reference sequence). V was clipped by 5 bases and J by 5 bases; unmatched bases: 12.

The chain recombines TRBV6-5 with TRBJ1-5; D is perhaps TRBD1 (6 bases). CDR1 and CDR2 (germline): MNHEY, SVGAGI. The germline V and J ends were trimmed by 0 bases and 5 bases, with 11 bases remaining between them. CDR3 length: 15 amino acids. In DNA, the CDR3 is TGTGCCAGCAGTTACTCCAGACAGGCCGATCAGCCCCAGCATTTT. It translates to CASSYSRQADQPQHF.

The genes are TRBV30 and TRBJ2-6, with TRBD1 matching over 11 bases. V was pared by 7 bases and J by 1 base, with 3 bases of the junction left unmatched. Germline V CDR1 and CDR2: GTSNPN, SVGIG (reference sequence). The CDR3 runs 15 residues. Here the CDR3 reads CASGQGASGANVLTF. The CDR3, as DNA: TGTGCCTCCGGACAGGGGGCATCTGGGGCCAACGTCCTGACTTTC.

The chain combines TRBV6-1 with TRBJ2-5; D is possibly TRBD1 (5 bases). Germline CDR1 reads MNHNS; CDR2 reads SASEGT. The germline V and J ends were trimmed by 4 bases and 1 base, with 16 bases remaining between them. This CDR3 has 16 residues. The CDR3 loop reads CASSGRMVGLQETQYF. The CDR3 DNA reads TGTGCCAGCAGTGGGCGAATGGTGGGGCTCCAAGAGACCCAGTACTTC.

The chain joins TRBV5-1 to TRBJ2-3; TRBD2 agrees at 7 bases. Germline lookup yields CDR1 SGHRS and CDR2 YFSETQ. CDR3 length: 15 residues. Trimming took 4 bases from V and 0 from J; bases not matched to a gene: 5. Written as DNA, the CDR3 is TGCGCCAGCAGCCCGAGCGGGGTGAGCACAGATACGCAGTATTTT. Encoded protein: CASSPSGVSTDTQYF.

The chain recombines TRBV6-1 with TRBJ2-3, with D perhaps matching TRBD1 (5 bases). Per the germline V gene, CDR1 is MNHNS and CDR2 is SASEGT. With 7 bases removed from V and 0 bases from J, the gap between germline ends came to 11 bases. The length of the CDR3 is 14 residues. CDR3 nucleotides: TGTGCCAGCACCGCGACAGCTAGCACAGATACGCAGTATTTT. Its translation is CASTATASTDTQYF.

This chain connects TRBV29-1 to TRBJ2-1, with 8 bases that match TRBD1. Germline-derived CDR1 and CDR2 are SQVTM and ANQGSEA. This CDR3 is built from 10 residues. Trimming at V came to 5 bases and at J to 12 bases, leaving 3 bases not matched to a gene. The CDR3, as DNA: TGCAGCGTTCTTACAGGGGGGCAGTTCTTC. It specifies CSVLTGGQFF.

The chain couples TRBV4-1 to TRBJ2-7, with TRBD2 matching 7 bases. Germline trimming cut 3 bases from V and 2 bases from J; bases unmatched to any gene: 7. Germline values: CDR1 MGHRA, CDR2 YSYEKL. This CDR3 contains 15 residues. This CDR3 reads CASSQHGLAAYEQYF. The CDR3, as DNA: TGCGCCAGCAGCCAGCACGGGCTAGCGGCCTACGAGCAGTACTTC.

The chain has TRBV7-9 and TRBJ1-1; 9 nucleotides line up with TRBD1. This CDR3 spans 17 amino acids. V trimming: 1 base; J trimming: 4 bases; junction bases outside the gene matches: 10. Germline-derived CDR1 and CDR2 are SEHNR and FQNEAQ (reference sequence). The CDR3 DNA is TGTGCCAGCAGCTTAGGAGGTTGGAACAGGGGGCCCACTGAAGCTTTCTTT. Translation gives CASSLGGWNRGPTEAFF.

V usage is TRBV5-1 and J usage is TRBJ2-3, with 11 positions matching TRBD2. The CDR3 contains 17 residues. Germline V CDR1 and CDR2: SGHRS, YFSETQ. With V trimmed by 0 bases and J by 6 bases, 9 bases remained unmatched. In DNA, the CDR3 is TGCGCCAGCAGCTTGGTGGGACTAGCGGTACTAGCGGATACGCAGTATTTT. Protein product: CASSLVGLAVLADTQYF.

This CDR3 reads CASSLTRTGVIGELFF. In DNA form, the CDR3 reads TGTGCCAGCAGCTTAACTCGGACAGGGGTGATCGGGGAGCTGTTTTTT. The chain couples TRBV7-3 to TRBJ2-2, with 9 bases lining up with TRBD1. J gave up 7 bases and V 0 bases, and 6 bases lay outside the gene matches. This CDR3 is 16 amino acids long. The germline V gene encodes CDR1 SGHTA and CDR2 FQGTGA.

This clone has only one observation. The chain combines TRBV6-5 with TRBJ1-1; D gene unclear. The length of the CDR3 is 13 residues. Germline V gene lookup returns CDR1 MNHEY and CDR2 SVGAGI. V shed 6 bases and J shed 2 bases, with 10 bases lying between them. CDR3 loop: CASRRRENTEAFF. The CDR3 bases are TGTGCCAGCAGGCGACGGGAAAACACTGAAGCTTTCTTT.